What follows is one T cell receptor (beta chain) and its context. This clonotype was counted ten times or more. Which antigen it targets is not known. No base quality values were provided; no much bigger clone lies one nucleotide off. The source of the sample is a study of response to subunit inactivated influenza vaccine (dated by TCRdb to 2017 to 2018). With regard to the full study: To follow how T cells responded to a trivalent subunit inactivated influenza vaccine, the researchers relied on deep quantitative profiling of the T cell receptor repertoire.

CDR1 and CDR2 were assigned from the germline V gene as MNHNS and SASEGT. V was cut back by 0 bases and J by 6 bases, leaving a gap of 15 bases between them. Reading from cysteine to phenylalanine, the CDR3 counts 15 amino acids. Just CDR3 DNA is preserved here, 45 bases in frame from base 1. Overall results and qualifications from the work: The authors proposed that each seasonal influenza vaccination may bring in only a limited number of new T cells.

Library method: RT-PCR. Sequenced using an Illumina HiSeq 2500. In TCRdb, the public reads were trimmed at Q25 with fastp and aligned with MiXCR, with productive beta chains retained. Each CDR3 protein appears once, grouped with its most common genes and DNA. This sample lists 650,000 or so distinct CDR3 sequences; around 15% were detected once. 7.6% of the sample is held by the ten biggest clonotypes. Sequencing used PBMCs from blood, obtained about 14 days before vaccination. The TCR comes from a man aged 50 to 60 who received an inactivated influenza vaccine. Donor details come from another sample of the same person, matched by shared clones. This chain joins TRBV6-1 to TRBJ2-7; the D region is possibly TRBD1 or TRBD2, each matching across 6 bases. The CDR3 here reads CASSEAWRGNGEQYF. The DNA sequence is as follows: TGTGCCAGCAGTGAAGCGTGGAGGGGGAACGGCGAGCAGTACTTC.